The clone carrying this T cell receptor beta chain has only a few counts. Individual cDNA molecules were tagged with unique molecular identifiers. In TCRdb, the 5' RACE reads were re-called with MiXCR into one record per CDR3 protein. Of about 63,000 distinct CDR3 sequences in the sample, roughly 13% were seen once. The sample belongs to a study of early T cells in non-severe SARS-CoV-2 infection. The length of the CDR3 is 15 residues. The V gene lost 2 bases and the J gene lost 2 bases, with 13 bases spanning the gap. Germline CDR1 is SGHRS and CDR2 is YFSETQ. This chain joins TRBV5-1 and TRBJ1-2, with no clear D. The TCR originated in an adult who was a healthcare worker with PCR-confirmed SARS-CoV-2 infection or an uninfected control (not recorded which). The specimen sequenced was whole blood. The CDR3 here is CASSFPAGSNYGYTF. The CDR3 DNA reads as TGCGCCAGCAGCTTCCCGGCGGGATCGAACTATGGCTACACCTTC.